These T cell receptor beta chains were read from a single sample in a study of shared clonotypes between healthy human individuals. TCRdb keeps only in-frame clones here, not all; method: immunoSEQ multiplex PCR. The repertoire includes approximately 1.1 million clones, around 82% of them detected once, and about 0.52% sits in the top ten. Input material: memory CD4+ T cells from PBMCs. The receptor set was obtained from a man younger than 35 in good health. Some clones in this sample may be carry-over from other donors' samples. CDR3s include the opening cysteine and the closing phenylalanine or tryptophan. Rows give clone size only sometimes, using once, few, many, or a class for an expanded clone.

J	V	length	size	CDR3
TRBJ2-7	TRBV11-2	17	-	CASSLALSTSGNYEQYF
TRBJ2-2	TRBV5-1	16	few	CASSQGTSGTTGELFF
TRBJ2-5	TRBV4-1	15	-	CASSHPDSRQETQYF
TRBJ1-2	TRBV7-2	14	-	CASSSTGTDYGYTF
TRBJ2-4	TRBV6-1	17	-	CASSEARGGLAKNIQYF
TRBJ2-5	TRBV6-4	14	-	CASSPLESQETQYF
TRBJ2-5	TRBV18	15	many	CASSPLKAGQETQYF
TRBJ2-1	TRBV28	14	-	CASSFSGTSGEQFF
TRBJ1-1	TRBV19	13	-	CASSDGGPIHAFF
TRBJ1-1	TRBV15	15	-	CATSSVVAGYTEAFF
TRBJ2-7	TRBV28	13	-	CASSRPLNYEQYF
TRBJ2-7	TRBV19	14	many	CASSPGPILGEQYF
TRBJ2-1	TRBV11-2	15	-	CASSLVVWRGYEQFF
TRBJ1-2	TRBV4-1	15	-	CASSPRTDINYGYTF
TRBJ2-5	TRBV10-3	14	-	CAIRPGRNQETQYF
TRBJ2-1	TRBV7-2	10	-	CASGPRGEFF
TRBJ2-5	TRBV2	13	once	CASYRGRQETQYF
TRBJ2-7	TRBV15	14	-	CATSRVRERSEQYF
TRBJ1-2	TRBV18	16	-	CASSPGGSDVNYGYTF
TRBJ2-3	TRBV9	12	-	CASSEFADTQYF
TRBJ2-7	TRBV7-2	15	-	CASSLDLWAGYEQYF
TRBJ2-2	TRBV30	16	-	CAWSVLGGANTGELFF
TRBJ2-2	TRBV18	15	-	CASSPPGTNTGELFF
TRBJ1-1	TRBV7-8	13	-	CASSLRMNTEAFF
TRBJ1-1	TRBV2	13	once	CASTNDRNTEAFF
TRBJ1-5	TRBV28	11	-	CASVRDQPQHF
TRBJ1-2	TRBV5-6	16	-	CASSLDLRGANYGYTF
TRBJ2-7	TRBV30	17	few	CAWSVRGPLAGYYEQYF
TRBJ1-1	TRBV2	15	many	CASSGASGVGTEAFF
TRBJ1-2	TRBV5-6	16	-	CASSLAPTESNYGYTF
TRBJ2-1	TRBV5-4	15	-	CASSHLAGSYNEQFF
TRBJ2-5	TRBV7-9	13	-	CASSFAGEETQYF
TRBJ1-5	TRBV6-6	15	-	CASSYSATRNQPQHF
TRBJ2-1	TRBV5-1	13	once	CASSRDRYNEQFF
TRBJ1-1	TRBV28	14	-	CASSLTGEATEAFF
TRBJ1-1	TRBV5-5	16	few	CASSNQGRRMNTEAFF
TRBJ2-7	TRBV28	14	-	CASSGPGTAWGQYF
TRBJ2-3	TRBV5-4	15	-	CASSLWSGRTDTQYF
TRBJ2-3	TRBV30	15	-	CAWSVSSGRPDTQYF
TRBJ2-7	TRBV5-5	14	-	CASSRQGGAYEQYF
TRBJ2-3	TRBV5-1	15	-	CASSMTSGGTDTQYF
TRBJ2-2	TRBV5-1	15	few	CASSWGGSRTGELFF
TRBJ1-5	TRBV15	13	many	CATSRDYNQPQHF
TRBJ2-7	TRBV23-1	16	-	CASSQSGQDFSYEQYF
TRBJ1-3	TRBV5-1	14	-	CASSPGLLGNTIYF
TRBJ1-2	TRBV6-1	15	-	CASSPSDRANYGYTF
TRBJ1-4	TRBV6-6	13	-	CASRNEWNEKLFF
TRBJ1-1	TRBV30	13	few	CAWKWWGETEAFF
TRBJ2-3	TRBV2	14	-	CASSQTSGTDTQYF
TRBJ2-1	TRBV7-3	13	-	CASSLSGAGQQFF
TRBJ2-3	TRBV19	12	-	CASSIVGGTQYF